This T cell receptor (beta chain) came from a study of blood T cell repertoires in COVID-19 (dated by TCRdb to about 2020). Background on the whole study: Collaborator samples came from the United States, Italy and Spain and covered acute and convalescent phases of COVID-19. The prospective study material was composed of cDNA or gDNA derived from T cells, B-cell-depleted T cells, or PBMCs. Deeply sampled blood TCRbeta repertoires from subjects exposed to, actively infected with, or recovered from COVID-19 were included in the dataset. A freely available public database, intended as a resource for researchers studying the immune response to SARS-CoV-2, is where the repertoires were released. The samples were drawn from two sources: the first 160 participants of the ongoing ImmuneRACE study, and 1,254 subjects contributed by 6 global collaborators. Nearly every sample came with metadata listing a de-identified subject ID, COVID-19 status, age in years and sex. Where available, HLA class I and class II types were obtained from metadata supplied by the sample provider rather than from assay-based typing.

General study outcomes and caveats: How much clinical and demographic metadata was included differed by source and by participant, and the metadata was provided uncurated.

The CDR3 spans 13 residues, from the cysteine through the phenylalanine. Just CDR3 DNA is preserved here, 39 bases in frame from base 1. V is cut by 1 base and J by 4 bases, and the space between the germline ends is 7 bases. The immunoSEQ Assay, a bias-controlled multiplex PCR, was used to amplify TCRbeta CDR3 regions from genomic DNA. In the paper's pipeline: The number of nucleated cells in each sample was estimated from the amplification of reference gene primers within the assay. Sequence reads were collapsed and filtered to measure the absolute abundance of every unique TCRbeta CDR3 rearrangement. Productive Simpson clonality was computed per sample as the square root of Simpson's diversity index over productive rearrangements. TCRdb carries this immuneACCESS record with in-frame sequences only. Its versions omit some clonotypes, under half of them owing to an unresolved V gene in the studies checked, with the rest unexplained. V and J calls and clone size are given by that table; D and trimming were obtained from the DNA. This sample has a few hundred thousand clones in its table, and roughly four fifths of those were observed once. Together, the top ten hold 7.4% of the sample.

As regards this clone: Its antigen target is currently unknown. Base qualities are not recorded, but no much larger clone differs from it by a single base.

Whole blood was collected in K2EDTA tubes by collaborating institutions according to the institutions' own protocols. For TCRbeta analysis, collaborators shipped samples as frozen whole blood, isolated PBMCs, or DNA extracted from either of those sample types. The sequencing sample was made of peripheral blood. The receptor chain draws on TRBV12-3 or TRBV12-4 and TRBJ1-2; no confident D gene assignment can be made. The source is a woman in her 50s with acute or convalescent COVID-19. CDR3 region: CASSLGRLYGYTF. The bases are TGTGCCAGCAGTTTAGGCAGGCTCTATGGCTACACCTTC.